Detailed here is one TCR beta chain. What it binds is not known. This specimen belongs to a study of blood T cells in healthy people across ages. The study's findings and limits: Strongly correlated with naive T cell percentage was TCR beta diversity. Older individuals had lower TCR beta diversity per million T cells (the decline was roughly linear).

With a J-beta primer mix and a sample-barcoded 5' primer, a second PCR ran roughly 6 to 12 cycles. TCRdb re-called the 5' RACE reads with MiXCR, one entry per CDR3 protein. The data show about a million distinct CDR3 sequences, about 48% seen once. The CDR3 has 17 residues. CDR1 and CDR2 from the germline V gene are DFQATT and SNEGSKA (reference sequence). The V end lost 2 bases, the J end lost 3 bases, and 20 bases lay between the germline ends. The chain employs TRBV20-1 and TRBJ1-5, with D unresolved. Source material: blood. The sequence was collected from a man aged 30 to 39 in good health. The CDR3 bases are TGCAGTGCTAGACTTTCAATTACCGGGATAATCAATCAGCCCCAGCATTTT. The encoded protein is CSARLSITGIINQPQHF.